This T cell receptor (beta chain) is from a study of blood T cell repertoires in COVID-19. Study as a whole: The study drew acute and convalescent COVID-19 samples from the United States, Italy and Spain. PBMCs, B-cell-depleted T cells, or T cells provided the cDNA or gDNA that made up the material.

Per the study methods: Estimated nucleated cell counts came from reference gene primer amplification. Assay: immunoSEQ multiplex PCR; the TCRdb copy retains only in-frame clones and omits some. V and J calls and clone size follow that table, whereas D and trimming were derived from the DNA. The sample has some 95,000 clones, more than 85% seen once; the top ten hold less than 2.5%. The CDR3 contains 16 residues. Germline-derived CDR1 and CDR2 are SGHTA and FQGNSA. Losses at the gene ends were 4 bases for V and 3 bases for J; bases not matched to a gene: 10. The TCR originated in a human donor with active COVID-19. The donor label of this sample is uncertain. The chain is built from TRBV7-2 and TRBJ2-3; TRBD1 agrees at 7 bases. The sequencing sample was made of peripheral blood. In nucleotides, the CDR3 is TGTGCCAGCAGCTATTCCGGGACAGTTAATACAGATACGCAGTATTTT. Its protein is CASSYSGTVNTDTQYF. Based on the CDR3 plus reference TRBV7-2 and TRBJ2-3, the full variable domain is GAGVSQSPSNKVTEKGKDVELRCDPISGHTALYWYRQSLGQGLEFLIYFQGNSAPDKSGLPSDRFSAERTGGSVSTLTIQRTQQEDSAVYLCASSYSGTVNTDTQYFGPGTRLTVL.